This T cell receptor beta chain was sequenced during a study of shared clonotypes between healthy human individuals. CDR1 is SGHRS and CDR2 is YFSETQ in the germline V gene. CDR3 length: 18 residues. V lost 1 base to trimming and J lost 4 bases; unmatched junction nucleotides: 5. Here immunoSEQ multiplex PCR was the method, and the copy in TCRdb shows in-frame clones only, minus some. This sample carries about 680,000 clones, approximately 75% of them seen once, and the ten largest clones take 1.8%. The sequenced material came from memory CD4+ T cells sorted from blood. Described subset: CD45RA-negative fraction. The sequence derives from a woman aged 25 to 45 in good health. The chain has TRBV5-1 and TRBJ2-1; 16 positions agree with TRBD2. The CDR3 DNA is TGCGCCAGCAGCTTGCCTGAGGGACTAGCGGGAGGGTACAATGAGCAGTTCTTC. Its translation is CASSLPEGLAGGYNEQFF.